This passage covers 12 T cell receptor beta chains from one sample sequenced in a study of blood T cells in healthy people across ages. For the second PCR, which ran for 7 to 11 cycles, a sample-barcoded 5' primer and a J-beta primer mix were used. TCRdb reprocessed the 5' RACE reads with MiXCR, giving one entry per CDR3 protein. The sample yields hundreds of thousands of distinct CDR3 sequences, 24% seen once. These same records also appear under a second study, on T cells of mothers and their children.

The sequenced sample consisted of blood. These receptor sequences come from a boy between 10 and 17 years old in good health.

The CDR3 region is CASSHPGKSPYEQYF. Here the CDR3 DNA reads TGTGCCAGCAGCCATCCGGGAAAATCCCCCTACGAGCAGTACTTC. The V call is TRBV12-3 or TRBV12-4, the J call TRBJ2-7; D might be TRBD2 (5 bases). Trimming removed 6 bases at V and 2 bases at J, with 17 bases between. This CDR3 region has 15 residues.

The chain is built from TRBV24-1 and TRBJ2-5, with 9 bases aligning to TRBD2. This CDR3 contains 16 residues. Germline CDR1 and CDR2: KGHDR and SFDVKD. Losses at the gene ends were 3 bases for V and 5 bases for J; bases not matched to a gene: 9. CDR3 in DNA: TGTGCCACCAGTGATCGTGGCGGGGGGGTAGAGGAGACCCAGTACTTC. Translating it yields CATSDRGGGVEETQYF.

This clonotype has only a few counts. Here the CDR3 reads CASSLSGTSYEQYF. Here the CDR3 DNA reads TGCGCCAGCAGCTTGTCGGGGACATCCTACGAGCAGTACTTC. The V call is TRBV5-1, the J call TRBJ2-7; perhaps TRBD1 as D (6 bases). Trimming cost V 1 base and J 1 base, with 9 bases left between them. Germline values: CDR1 SGHRS, CDR2 YFSETQ. This CDR3 is built from 14 residues.

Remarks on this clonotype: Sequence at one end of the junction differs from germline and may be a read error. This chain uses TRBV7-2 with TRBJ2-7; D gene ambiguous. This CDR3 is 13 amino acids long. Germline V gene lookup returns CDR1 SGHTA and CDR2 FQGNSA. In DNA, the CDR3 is TGTGCCAGCAGCCTATGGCAGAGGTACGAGCTGTACTTC. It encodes CASSLWQRYELYF.

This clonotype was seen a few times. The CDR3 reads CSARDPTSGSTDTQYF. CDR3 sequence (DNA): TGCAGTGCTAGAGATCCGACTAGCGGTAGCACAGATACGCAGTATTTT. The chain carries TRBV20-1 and TRBJ2-3; 9 bases map to TRBD2. The V segment lost 0 bases and the J segment 0 bases; nucleotides outside the gene matches: 4. The CDR3 has 16 amino acids. Germline V gives CDR1 DFQATT, CDR2 SNEGSKA (reference sequence).

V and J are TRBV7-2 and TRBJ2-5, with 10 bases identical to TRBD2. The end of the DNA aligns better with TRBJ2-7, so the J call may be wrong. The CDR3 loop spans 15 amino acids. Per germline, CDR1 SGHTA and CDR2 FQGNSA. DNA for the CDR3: TGTGCCAGCAGCTTTGCTGAGCGGGGGGGCTACGAGCAGTACTTC. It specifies CASSFAERGGYEQYF.

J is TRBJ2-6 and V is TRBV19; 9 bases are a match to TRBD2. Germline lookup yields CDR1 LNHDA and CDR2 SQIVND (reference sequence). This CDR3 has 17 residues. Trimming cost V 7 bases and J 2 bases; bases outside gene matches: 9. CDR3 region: CASTLAPSGAGANVLTF. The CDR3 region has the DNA TGTGCCAGTACCCTAGCCCCTAGCGGGGCTGGGGCCAACGTCCTGACTTTC.

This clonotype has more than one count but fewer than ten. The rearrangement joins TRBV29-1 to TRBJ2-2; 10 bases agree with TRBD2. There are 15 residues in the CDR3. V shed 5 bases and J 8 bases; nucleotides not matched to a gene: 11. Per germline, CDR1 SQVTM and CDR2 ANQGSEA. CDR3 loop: CSVISSGRAAGELFF. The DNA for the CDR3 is TGCAGCGTTATCTCCAGCGGGAGGGCCGCTGGGGAGCTGTTTTTT.

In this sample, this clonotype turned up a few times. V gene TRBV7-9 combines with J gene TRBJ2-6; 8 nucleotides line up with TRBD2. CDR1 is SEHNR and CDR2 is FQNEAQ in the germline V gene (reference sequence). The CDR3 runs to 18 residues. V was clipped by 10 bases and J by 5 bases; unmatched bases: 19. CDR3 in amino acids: CATPRGQAGVFWANVLTF. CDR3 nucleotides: TGTGCCACCCCACGGGGCCAAGCGGGAGTTTTCTGGGCCAACGTCCTGACTTTC.

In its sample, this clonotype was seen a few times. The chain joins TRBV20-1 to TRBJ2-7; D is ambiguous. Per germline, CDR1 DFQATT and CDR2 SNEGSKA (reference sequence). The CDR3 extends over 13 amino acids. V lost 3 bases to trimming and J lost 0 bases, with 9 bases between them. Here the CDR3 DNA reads TGCAGTGCTAGTTCAAGGGACTCCTACGAGCAGTACTTC. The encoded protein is CSASSRDSYEQYF.

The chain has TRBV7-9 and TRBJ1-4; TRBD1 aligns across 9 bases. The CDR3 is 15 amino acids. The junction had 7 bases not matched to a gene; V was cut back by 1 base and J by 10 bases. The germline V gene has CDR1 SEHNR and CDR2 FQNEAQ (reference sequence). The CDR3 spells CASSLVGTGIGKLFF. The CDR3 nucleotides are TGTGCCAGCAGCTTAGTCGGGACAGGGATAGGAAAACTGTTTTTT.

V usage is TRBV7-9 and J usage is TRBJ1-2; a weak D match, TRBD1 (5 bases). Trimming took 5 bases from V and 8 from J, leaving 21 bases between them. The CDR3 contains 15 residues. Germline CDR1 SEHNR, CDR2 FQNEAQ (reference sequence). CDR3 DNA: TGTGCCAGCAGCCCGGGGGGGACCCCCCAAGGCGGCTACACCTTC. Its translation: CASSPGGTPQGGYTF.